This T cell receptor beta chain was retrieved from a study of CD8+CD57+ T cells in acquired aplastic anemia. In the study overall: Sorting CD4+ and CD8+ cells gave DNA averaging roughly 3.5 ug.

Patients chosen for sequencing had shown CD8+CD57+ cell expansion by flow cytometry. Severe acquired aplastic anemia was present in every patient. Therapy had not been given to patients before blood sampling. Study-level points and caveats: Roughly 30 CD8+ CDR3 sequences occurred in both the patients and the controls.

The CDR3 loop spans 16 amino acids. Between the trimmed V and J ends, which lost 4 bases and 5 bases, there was a span of 18 bases. Germline lookup yields CDR1 SGHTA and CDR2 FQGNSA. As for this clonotype: Its matching antigen is unknown.

Both TCR beta VDJ combination and CDR3 sequence profiling were carried out. Genomic DNA was the template for this profiling. Using its own MiXCR run on the reads, TCRdb lists one record per CDR3 protein. The table lists about 200,000 distinct CDR3 sequences, around three fifths of them singletons, with roughly 50% in the top ten. The rearrangement uses TRBV7-2 and TRBJ2-1; D is undetermined. Material for sequencing was sorted CD4+, CD8+, or CD8+CD57+ T cells (not recorded which) from PBMCs. The receptor's source is a human donor with aplastic anemia. CDR3 loop: CASSSRIGLGHNEQFF. The CDR3 nucleotides are TGTGCCAGCAGCTCCCGAATTGGGCTAGGCCACAATGAGCAGTTCTTC. The full variable domain, completed using reference TRBV7-2 and TRBJ2-1, is GAGVSQSPSNKVTEKGKDVELRCDPISGHTALYWYRQSLGQGLEFLIYFQGNSAPDKSGLPSDRFSAERTGGSVSTLTIQRTQQEDSAVYLCASSSRIGLGHNEQFFGPGTRLTVL.